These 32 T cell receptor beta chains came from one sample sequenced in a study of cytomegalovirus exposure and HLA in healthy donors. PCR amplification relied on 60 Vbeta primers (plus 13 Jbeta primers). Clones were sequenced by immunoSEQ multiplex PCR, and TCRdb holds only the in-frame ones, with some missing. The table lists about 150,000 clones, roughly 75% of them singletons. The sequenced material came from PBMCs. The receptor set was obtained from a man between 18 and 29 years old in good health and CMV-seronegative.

The DNA for the CDR3 is TGTGCCAGCAGCTTAGTGGTGGCAGGACAGGGAGAGCAGTACTTC. Encoded protein: CASSLVVAGQGEQYF. V gene TRBV7-9 combines with J gene TRBJ2-7; 8 bases fit TRBD1. The CDR3 has 15 residues. CDR1 SEHNR and CDR2 FQNEAQ come from the germline V gene (reference sequence). V lost 1 base to trimming and J lost 7 bases; unmatched junction nucleotides: 9.

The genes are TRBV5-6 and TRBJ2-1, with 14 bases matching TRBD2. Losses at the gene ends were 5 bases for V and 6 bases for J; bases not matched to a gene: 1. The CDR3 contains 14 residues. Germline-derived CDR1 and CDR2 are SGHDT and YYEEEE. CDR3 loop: CASRGLAGVNEQFF. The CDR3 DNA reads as TGTGCCAGCAGGGGACTAGCGGGAGTCAATGAGCAGTTCTTC.

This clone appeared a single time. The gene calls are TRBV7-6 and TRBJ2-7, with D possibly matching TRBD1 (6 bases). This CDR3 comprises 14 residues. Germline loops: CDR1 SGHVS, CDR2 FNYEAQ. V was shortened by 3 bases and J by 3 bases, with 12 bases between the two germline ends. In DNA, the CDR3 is TGTGCCAGCAGCTTTTCGACAGGTCGCTACGAGCAGTACTTC. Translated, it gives CASSFSTGRYEQYF.

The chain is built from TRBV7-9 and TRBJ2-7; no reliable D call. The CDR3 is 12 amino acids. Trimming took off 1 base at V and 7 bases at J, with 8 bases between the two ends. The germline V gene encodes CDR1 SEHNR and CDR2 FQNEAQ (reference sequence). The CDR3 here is CASSLGTGEQYF. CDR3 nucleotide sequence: TGTGCCAGCAGCTTAGGTACCGGGGAGCAGTACTTC.

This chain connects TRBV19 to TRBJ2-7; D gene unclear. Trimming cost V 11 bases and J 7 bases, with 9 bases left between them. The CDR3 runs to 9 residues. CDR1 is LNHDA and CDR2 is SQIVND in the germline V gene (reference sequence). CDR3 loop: CARHSEQYF. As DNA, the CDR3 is TGTGCCCGACATTCAGAGCAGTACTTC.

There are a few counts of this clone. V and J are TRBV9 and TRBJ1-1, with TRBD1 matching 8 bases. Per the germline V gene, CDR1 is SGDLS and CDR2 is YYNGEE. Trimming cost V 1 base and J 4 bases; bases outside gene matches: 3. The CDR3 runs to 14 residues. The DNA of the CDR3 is TGTGCCAGCAGCGTACTCACAGGGGGCACTGAAGCTTTCTTT. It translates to CASSVLTGGTEAFF.

CDR3 coding DNA: TGTGCCAGCTTCCCTCCGGGACTAGCGCCAGGCCAGTTCTTC. Its translation: CASFPPGLAPGQFF. The V and J genes are TRBV21-1 and TRBJ2-1; the DNA was not compared with TRBD2, the D call given in the table. TRBV21-1 is classified as a pseudogene. CDR3 length: 14 amino acids.

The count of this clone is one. CDR3 nucleotide sequence: TGTGCCTGGAGTTCGGGGGGGAGAGGCAATGAGCAGTTCTTC. As protein: CAWSSGGRGNEQFF. The chain combines TRBV30 with TRBJ2-1; 8 nucleotides line up with TRBD2. The CDR3 has 14 amino acids. Germline trimming cut 2 bases from V and 6 bases from J; bases unmatched to any gene: 6. Germline V CDR1 and CDR2: GTSNPN, SVGIG (reference sequence).

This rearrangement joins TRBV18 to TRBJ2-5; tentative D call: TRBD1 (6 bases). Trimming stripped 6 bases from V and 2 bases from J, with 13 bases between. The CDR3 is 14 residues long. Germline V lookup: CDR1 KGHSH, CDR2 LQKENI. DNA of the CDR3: TGTGCCAGCTCCCCTACAGGGCCTCAAGAGACCCAGTACTTC. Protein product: CASSPTGPQETQYF. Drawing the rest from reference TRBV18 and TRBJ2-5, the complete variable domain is NAGVMQNPRHLVRRRGQEARLRCSPMKGHSHVYWYRQLPEEGLKFMVYLQKENIIDESGMPKERFSAEFPKEGPSILRIQQVVRGDSAAYFCASSPTGPQETQYFGPGTRLLVL.

The CDR3 DNA is TGTGCCAGCAGTGAACGGACTAGCGGGTACAATGAGCAGTTCTTC. This codes for CASSERTSGYNEQFF. This sequence joins TRBV6-4 and TRBJ2-1, with 11 bases that match TRBD2. Germline V CDR1 and CDR2: MRHNA, SNTAGT. The V segment lost 3 bases and the J segment 4 bases; nucleotides outside the gene matches: 2. The CDR3 loop spans 15 amino acids.

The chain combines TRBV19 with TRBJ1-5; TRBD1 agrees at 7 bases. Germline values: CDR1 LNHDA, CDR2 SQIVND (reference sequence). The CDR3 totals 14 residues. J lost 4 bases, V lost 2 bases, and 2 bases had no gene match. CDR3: CASSIPTGNQPQHF. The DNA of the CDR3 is TGTGCCAGTAGTATACCGACAGGGAATCAGCCCCAGCATTTT.

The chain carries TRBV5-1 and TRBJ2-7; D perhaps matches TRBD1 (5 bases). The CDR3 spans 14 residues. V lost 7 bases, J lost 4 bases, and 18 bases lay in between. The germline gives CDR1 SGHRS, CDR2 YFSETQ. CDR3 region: CASGYDSGNYEQYF. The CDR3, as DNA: TGCGCCAGCGGGTACGACAGTGGAAATTACGAGCAGTACTTC.

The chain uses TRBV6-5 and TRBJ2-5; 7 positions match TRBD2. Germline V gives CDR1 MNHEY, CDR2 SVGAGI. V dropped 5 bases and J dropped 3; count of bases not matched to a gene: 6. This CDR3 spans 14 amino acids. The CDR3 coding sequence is TGTGCCAGCAGTCCTCGGGGGAGGGAAGAGACCCAGTACTTC. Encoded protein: CASSPRGREETQYF.

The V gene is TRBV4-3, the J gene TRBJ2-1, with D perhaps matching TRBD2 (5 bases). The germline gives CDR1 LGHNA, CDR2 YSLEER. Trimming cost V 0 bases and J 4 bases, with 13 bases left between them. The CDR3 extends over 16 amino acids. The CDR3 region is CASSQDRGVGYNEQFF. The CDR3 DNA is TGCGCCAGCAGCCAAGATCGGGGAGTCGGGTACAATGAGCAGTTCTTC.

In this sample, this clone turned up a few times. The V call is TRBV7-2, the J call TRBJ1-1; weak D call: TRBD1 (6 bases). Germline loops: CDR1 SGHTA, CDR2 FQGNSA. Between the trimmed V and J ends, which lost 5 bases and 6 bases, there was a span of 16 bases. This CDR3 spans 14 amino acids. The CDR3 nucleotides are TGTGCCAGCAGCATTAACCGGGACAACGCTGAAGCTTTCTTT. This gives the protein CASSINRDNAEAFF.

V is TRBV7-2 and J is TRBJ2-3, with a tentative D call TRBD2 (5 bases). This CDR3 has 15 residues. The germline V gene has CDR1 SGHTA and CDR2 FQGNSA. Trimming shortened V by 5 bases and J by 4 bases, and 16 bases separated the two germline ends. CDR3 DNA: TGTGCCAGCAGCCCCTGGGGAGCCAGCGCAGATACGCAGTATTTT. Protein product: CASSPWGASADTQYF.

This CDR3 is CAISDTDSDEQYF. CDR3 DNA sequence: TGTGCCATCAGTGATACAGACAGTGACGAGCAGTACTTC. The V and J genes are TRBV10-3 and TRBJ2-7, with D possibly matching TRBD1 (5 bases). Trimming cost V 3 bases and J 5 bases, with 11 bases left between them. The germline CDR1 and CDR2 sequences are ENHRY and SYGVKD. The CDR3 sequence is 13 residues long.

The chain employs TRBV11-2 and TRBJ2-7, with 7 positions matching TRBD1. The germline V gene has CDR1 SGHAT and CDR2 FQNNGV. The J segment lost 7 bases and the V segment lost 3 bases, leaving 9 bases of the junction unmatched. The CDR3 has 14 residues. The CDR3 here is CASSLSQGSREQYF. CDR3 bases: TGTGCCAGCAGCTTGTCACAGGGGTCTAGGGAGCAGTACTTC.

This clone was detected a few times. CDR3 sequence reads: CASSPGQGYSGNTIYF. The CDR3 DNA reads as TGCGCCAGCAGCCCTGGACAGGGTTACTCTGGAAACACCATATATTTT. The chain combines TRBV4-1 with TRBJ1-3, with 8 bases fitting TRBD1. The CDR3 covers 16 residues. V trimming: 4 bases; J trimming: 0 bases; junction bases outside the gene matches: 5. CDR1 and CDR2 (germline): MGHRA, YSYEKL.

Here the CDR3 DNA reads TGTGCCAGCAGCCCGGGACAGCTAGGCTACACCTTC. Its protein product is CASSPGQLGYTF. The chain uses TRBV5-6 and TRBJ1-2; 7 bases are a match to TRBD1. J was trimmed by 8 bases and V by 4 bases; bases with no gene match: 5. The CDR3 is 12 amino acids. Per the germline V gene, CDR1 is SGHDT and CDR2 is YYEEEE.

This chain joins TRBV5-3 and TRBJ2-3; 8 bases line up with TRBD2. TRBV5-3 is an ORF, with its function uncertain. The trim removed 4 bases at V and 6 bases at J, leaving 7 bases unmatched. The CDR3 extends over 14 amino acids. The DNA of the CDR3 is TGTGCCAGAAGCCCGGTAGGGACTAGGGATACGCAGTATTTT. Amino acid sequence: CARSPVGTRDTQYF.

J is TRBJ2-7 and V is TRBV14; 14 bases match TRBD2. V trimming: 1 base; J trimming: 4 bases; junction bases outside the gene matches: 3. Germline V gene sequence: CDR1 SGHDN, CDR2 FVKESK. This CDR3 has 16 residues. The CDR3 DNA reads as TGTGCCAGCAGCCAAGGGGGGACTAGCGGGAGTTACGAGCAGTACTTC. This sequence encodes CASSQGGTSGSYEQYF.

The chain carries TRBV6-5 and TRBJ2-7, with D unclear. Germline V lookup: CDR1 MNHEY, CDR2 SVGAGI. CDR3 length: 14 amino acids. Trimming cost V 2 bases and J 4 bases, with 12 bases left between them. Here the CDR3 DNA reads TGTGCCAGCAGTTACGGTAGAGGTGGATACGAGCAGTACTTC. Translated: CASSYGRGGYEQYF.

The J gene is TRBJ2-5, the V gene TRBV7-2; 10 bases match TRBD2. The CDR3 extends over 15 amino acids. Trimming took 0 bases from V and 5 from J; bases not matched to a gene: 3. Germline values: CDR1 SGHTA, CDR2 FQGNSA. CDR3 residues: CASSLALAGSETQYF. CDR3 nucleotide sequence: TGTGCCAGCAGCTTAGCACTAGCGGGGTCCGAGACCCAGTACTTC.

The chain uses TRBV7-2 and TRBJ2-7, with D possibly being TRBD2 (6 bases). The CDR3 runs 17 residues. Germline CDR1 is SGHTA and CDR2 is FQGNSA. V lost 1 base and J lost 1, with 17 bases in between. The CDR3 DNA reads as TGTGCCAGCAGCTTAGGGGTGGGGAGGCAGAGGTCCTACGAGCAGTACTTC. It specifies CASSLGVGRQRSYEQYF. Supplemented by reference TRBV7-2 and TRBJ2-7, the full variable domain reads GAGVSQSPSNKVTEKGKDVELRCDPISGHTALYWYRQSLGQGLEFLIYFQGNSAPDKSGLPSDRFSAERTGGSVSTLTIQRTQQEDSAVYLCASSLGVGRQRSYEQYFGPGTRLTVT.

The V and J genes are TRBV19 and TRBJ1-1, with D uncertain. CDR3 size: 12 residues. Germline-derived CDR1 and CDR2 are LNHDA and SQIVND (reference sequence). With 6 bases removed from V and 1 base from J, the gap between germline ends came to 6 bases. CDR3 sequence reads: CASSRGNTEAFF. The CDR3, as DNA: TGTGCCAGTAGCCGGGGGAACACTGAAGCTTTCTTT.

CDR3: CASSLASGSYEQYF. The CDR3 DNA is TGTGCCAGCAGCTTAGCTAGCGGGTCCTACGAGCAGTACTTC. V is TRBV7-2 and J is TRBJ2-7; 7 nucleotides align to TRBD2. With 0 bases clipped from V and 1 base from J, the junction kept 0 bases outside the gene matches. The CDR3 loop spans 14 amino acids. CDR1 is SGHTA and CDR2 is FQGNSA in the germline V gene.

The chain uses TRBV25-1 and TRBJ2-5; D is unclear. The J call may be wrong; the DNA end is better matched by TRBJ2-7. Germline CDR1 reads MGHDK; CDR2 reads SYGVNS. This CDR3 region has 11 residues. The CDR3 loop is CASGTYYEQYF. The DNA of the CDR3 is TGTGCCAGCGGAACCTACTACGAGCAGTACTTC.

The CDR3 spells CASSYQRERGTDTQYF. CDR3 bases: TGTGCCAGCAGCTATCAGCGGGAGAGGGGCACAGATACGCAGTATTTT. The rearrangement uses TRBV7-9 and TRBJ2-3; 8 bases fit TRBD2. The V and J ends lost 4 bases and 1 base, in that order; junction bases with no gene match: 7. The germline V gene has CDR1 SEHNR and CDR2 FQNEAQ (reference sequence). The CDR3 has 16 residues.

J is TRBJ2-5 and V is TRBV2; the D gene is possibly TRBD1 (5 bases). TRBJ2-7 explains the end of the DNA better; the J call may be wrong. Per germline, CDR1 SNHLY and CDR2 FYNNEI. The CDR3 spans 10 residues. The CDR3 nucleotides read TGTGCCTTACAGGTCGGCGAGCAGTACTTC. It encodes CALQVGEQYF.

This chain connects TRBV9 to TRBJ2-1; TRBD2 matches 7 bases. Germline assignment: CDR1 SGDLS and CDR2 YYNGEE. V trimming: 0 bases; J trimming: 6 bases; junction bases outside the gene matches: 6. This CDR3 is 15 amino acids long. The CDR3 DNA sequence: TGTGCCAGCAGCGTAGAAGGAGTAGCGGGCAATGAGCAGTTCTTC. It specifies CASSVEGVAGNEQFF.

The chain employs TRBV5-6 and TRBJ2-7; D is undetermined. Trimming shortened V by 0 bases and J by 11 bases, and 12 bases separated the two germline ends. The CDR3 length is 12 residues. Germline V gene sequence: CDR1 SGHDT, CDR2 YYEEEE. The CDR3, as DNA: TGTGCCAGCAGCTTGGGCGGCCCTCCCGAGTACTTC. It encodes CASSLGGPPEYF.